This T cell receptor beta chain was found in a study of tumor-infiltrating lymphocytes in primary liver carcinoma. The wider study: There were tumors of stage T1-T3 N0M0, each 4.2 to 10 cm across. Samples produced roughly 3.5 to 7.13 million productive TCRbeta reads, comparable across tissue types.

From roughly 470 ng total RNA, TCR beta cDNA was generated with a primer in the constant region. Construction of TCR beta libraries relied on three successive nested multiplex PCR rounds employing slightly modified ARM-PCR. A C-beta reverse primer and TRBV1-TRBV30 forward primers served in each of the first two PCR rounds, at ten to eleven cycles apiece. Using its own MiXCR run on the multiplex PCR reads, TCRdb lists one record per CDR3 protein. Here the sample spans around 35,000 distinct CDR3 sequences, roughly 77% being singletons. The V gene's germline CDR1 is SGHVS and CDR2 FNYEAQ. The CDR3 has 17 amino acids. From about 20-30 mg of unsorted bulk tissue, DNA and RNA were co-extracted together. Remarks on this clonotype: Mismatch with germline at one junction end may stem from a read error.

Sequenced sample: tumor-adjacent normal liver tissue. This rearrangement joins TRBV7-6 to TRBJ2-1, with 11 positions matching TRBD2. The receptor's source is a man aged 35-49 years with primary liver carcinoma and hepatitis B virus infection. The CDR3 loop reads CASSLSGSGRAWDEQLF. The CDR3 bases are TGTGCCAGTAGCTTGTCGGGTAGCGGGAGGGCCTGGGATGAGCAGTTGTTC.